This T cell receptor beta chain comes out of a study of post-analysis software for immune sequencing data. Study context: Disease courses included relapsing-remitting, secondary progressive and progressive-relapsing multiple sclerosis.

Study findings and constraints: Batch-mates among the samples co-clustered strongly by F measure. Normalized Chao1 diversity in multiple sclerosis patients fell significantly below that of controls.

Turning to this clonotype: Its specificity is not known.

TCR beta cDNA libraries included unique molecular identifiers. One entry per CDR3 protein results from TCRdb running MiXCR on the PCR reads. The profile covers around 700,000 distinct CDR3 sequences, with approximately 59% appearing a single time and roughly 12% taken by the ten largest. This receptor was taken from a girl aged 2-10 years with multiple sclerosis. Material: blood.

CDR3 DNA sequence: TGCGCCAGCAGCCCCAGGGGTGGGGGGGCCAATGAGCAGTTCTTC. Its translation is CASSPRGGGANEQFF. V usage is TRBV5-1 and J usage is TRBJ2-1; maybe TRBD2 (7 bases). V lost 4 bases and J 6 bases, leaving 17 bases between the germline ends. The CDR3 covers 15 residues. Germline V CDR1 and CDR2: SGHRS, YFSETQ.